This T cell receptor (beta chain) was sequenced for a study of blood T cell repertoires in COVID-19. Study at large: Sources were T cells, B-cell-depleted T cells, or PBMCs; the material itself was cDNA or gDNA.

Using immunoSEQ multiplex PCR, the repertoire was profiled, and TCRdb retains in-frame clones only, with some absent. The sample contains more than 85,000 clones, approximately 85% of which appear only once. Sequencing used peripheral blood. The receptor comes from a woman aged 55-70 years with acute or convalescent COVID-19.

CDR3: CASSYGPPRQSYEQYF. The CDR3 coding sequence is TGTGCCAGCAGTTACGGTCCCCCACGCCAGTCCTACGAGCAGTACTTC. The genes are TRBV6-2 or TRBV6-3 and TRBJ2-7; D not resolved. This CDR3 is built from 16 residues. Trimming left V 2 bases short and J 1 base short, with 15 bases between. The V gene's germline CDR1 is MNHEY and CDR2 SVGEGT.